The subject of this entry is one T cell receptor (beta chain). Its antigen remains unknown. The sample originates from a study of blood T cells in healthy people across ages. Whole-study results and caveats: The study regarded diversity estimates from one million T cells as underestimates. A conclusive naive versus antigen-experienced comparison was prevented by the unsorted PBMCs.

A second PCR of about 7 to 12 cycles used a sample-barcoded 5' primer and a J-beta primer mix. TCRdb independently ran MiXCR on the 5' RACE reads; one entry per CDR3 protein. This table holds around 940,000 distinct CDR3 sequences, roughly 47% found once. The CDR3 has 11 residues. CDR1 and CDR2 (germline): DFQATT, SNEGSKA (reference sequence). Trimming at V came to 6 bases and at J to 12 bases, leaving 8 bases not matched to a gene. This chain uses TRBV20-1 with TRBJ2-1, with TRBD2 identical over 7 bases. Sequencing was performed on blood. This TCR derives from a woman between 55 and 75 years old in good health. CDR3 DNA sequence: TGCAGTGCCCCCGGGGGGACGTCGCAGTTCTTC. Protein: CSAPGGTSQFF.